The clone carrying this T cell receptor (beta chain) has more than one count but fewer than ten. Its cognate antigen is unknown. The data originate from a study of beta chain features in type 1 diabetes. Looking at the study overall: No age, gender or cell yield differences were seen between patients and healthy donors.

V was cut by 5 bases and J by 2 bases, with 19 bases left in between. There are 18 residues in the CDR3. The germline gives CDR1 MDHEN, CDR2 SYDVKM. Expressed TCRB transcripts were sequenced, since all the RNA that had been isolated was reverse transcribed. Some clones are missing from TCRdb's copy, which holds only in-frame ones; the method was immunoSEQ multiplex PCR. The sample contains roughly 370,000 clones, approximately 15% of which appear only once. Study-wide points: Whether HLA type influences TCRB rearrangement remained unresolved here. Sequencing of cDNA might inflate the share of cells that strongly express TCR.

The origin of this receptor is a man under 40 in good health. The chain has TRBV28 and TRBJ2-6, with D possibly TRBD1 on 6 matching bases. Sample: naive CD4+ T cells from blood. The CDR3 here is CASSPMTGGGPGANVLTF. The CDR3 DNA reads as TGTGCCAGCAGTCCAATGACAGGAGGCGGACCTGGGGCCAACGTCCTGACTTTC.